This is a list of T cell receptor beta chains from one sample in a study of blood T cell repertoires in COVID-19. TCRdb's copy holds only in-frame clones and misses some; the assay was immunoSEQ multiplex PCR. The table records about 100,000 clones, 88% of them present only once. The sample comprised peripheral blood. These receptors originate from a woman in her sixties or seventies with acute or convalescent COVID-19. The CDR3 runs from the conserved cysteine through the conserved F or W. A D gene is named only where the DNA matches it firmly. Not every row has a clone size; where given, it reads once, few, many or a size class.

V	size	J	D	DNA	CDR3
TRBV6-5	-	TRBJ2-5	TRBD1	TGTGCCAGCTCCTGGACAGGCGATCAAGAGACCCAGTACTTC	CASSWTGDQETQYF
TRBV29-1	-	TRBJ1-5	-	TGCAGCGTTGCAGGGACTCCCGATCAGCCCCAGCATTTT	CSVAGTPDQPQHF
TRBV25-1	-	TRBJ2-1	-	TGTGCCAGCAGAGGGTCGGGGAGCGCTGATTATTCCTACAATGAGCAGTTCTTC	CASRGSGSADYSYNEQFF
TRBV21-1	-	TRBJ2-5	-	TGTGCCAGCAGCAAAGGAGTGTCCGCGGGAGGGCCGAGGGAGACCCAGTACTTC	CASSKGVSAGGPRETQYF
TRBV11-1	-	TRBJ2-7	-	TGTGCCAGCAGCCCAACCCGATTGGGACTCATACCCGAGCAGTACTTC	CASSPTRLGLIPEQYF
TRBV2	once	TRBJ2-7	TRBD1	TGTGCCAGCAGTGACCGGGACAGGGTCTACGAGCAGTACTTC	CASSDRDRVYEQYF
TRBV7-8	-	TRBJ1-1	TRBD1	TGTGCCAGCAGCGGACAGGGGGGTATCACTGAAGCTTTCTTT	CASSGQGGITEAFF
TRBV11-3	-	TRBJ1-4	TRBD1	TGTGCCAGCAGCTTAGGGGACAGCACAACTAATGAAAAACTGTTTTTT	CASSLGDSTTNEKLFF
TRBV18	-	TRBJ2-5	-	TGTGCCAGCTCAACGGGGAGACAGGCTCAAGAGACCCAGTACTTC	CASSTGRQAQETQYF
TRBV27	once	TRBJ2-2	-	TGTGCCAGCAGTTTTAGAGCGAACACCGGGGAGCTGTTTTTT	CASSFRANTGELFF
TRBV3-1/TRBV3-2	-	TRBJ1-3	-	TGTGCCAGCAGCCTCGGGGAAGTTACGGGAAACACCATATATTTT	CASSLGEVTGNTIYF
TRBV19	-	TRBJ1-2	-	TGTGCCAGTATTGATCTGGGCGGGGGCAGTGGCTACACCTTC	CASIDLGGGSGYTF
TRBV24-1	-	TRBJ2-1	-	TGTGCCACCAGTGATCCCCAACTAGGGGGCTCCTACAATGAGCAGTTCTTC	CATSDPQLGGSYNEQFF
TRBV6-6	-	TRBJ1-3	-	TGTGCCAGCAGCCCGGGTGGGTCTGGAAACACCATATATTTT	CASSPGGSGNTIYF
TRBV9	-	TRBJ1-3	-	TGTGCCAGCAGCGCGTTACAGAGTCCCCTTGGAAACACCATATATTTT	CASSALQSPLGNTIYF
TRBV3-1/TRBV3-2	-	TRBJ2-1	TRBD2	TGTGCCAGCAGCCACGGACTAGAAAGCAATGAGCAGTTCTTC	CASSHGLESNEQFF
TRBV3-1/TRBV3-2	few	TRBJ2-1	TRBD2	TGTGCCAGCAGCCAAGGCTGGGGGAGGGGATCTTGGGATGAGCAGTTCTTC	CASSQGWGRGSWDEQFF
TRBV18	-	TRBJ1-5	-	TGTGCCAGCTCACCACCGGGGTCAGGGGTCGATCAGCCCCAGCATTTT	CASSPPGSGVDQPQHF
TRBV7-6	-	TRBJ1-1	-	TGTGCCAGCAGCGCTGACAGGAACACTGAAGCTTTCTTT	CASSADRNTEAFF
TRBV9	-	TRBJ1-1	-	TGTGCCAGCAGCCTCGGCGGGGGAACTGAAGCTTTCTTT	CASSLGGGTEAFF
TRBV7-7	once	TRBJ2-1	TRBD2	TGTGCTAGCAGACCCCTAGCGGGATTGTACAATGAGCAGTTCTTC	CASRPLAGLYNEQFF
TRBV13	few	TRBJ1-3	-	TGTGCCAGCAGCCTTGGACGGACTTCCATATATTTT	CASSLGRTSIYF
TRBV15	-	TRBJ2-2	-	TGTGCCACCAGCAGTTCCCACAGGGACACCGGGGAGCTGTTTTTT	CATSSSHRDTGELFF
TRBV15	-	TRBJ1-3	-	TGTGCCACCGCAAGACAGGCCAACTCTGGAAACACCATATATTTT	CATARQANSGNTIYF
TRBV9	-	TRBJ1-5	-	TGTGCCAGCAGCGTAGGGCCAGGGACTAATCAGCCCCAGCATTTT	CASSVGPGTNQPQHF
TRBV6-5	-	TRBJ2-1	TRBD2	TGTGCCAGCCGGGGGGGAAGCTACAATGAGCAGTTCTTC	CASRGGSYNEQFF
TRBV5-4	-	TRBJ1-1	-	TGTGCCAGCAGCTTCGGGGGGACTGAAGCTTTCTTT	CASSFGGTEAFF
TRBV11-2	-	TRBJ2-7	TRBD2	TGTGCCAGCAGCCTTCAGCGGGAGCGCCTCCGGTTC	CASSLQRERLRF
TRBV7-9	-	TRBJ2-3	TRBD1	TGTGCCAGCAGTAACGACAGGGGTAGTGCAGATACGCAGTATTTT	CASSNDRGSADTQYF
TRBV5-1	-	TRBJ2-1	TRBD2	TGCGCCAGCAGCTTGAGAGTAGCGGGAGGGTTAAATGAGCAGTTCTTC	CASSLRVAGGLNEQFF
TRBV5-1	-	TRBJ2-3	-	TGCGCCAGCAGCTTGGCCGGGAACTCACCCGTGGATACGCAGTATTTT	CASSLAGNSPVDTQYF
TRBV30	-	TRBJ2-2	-	TGTGCCTGGACCCATACCGGGGAGCTGTTTTTT	CAWTHTGELFF
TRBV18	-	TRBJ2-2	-	TGTGCCAGCTCACCAAGGTTACTGGGTACAGTAGCGCGGACCGGGGAGCTGTTTTTT	CASSPRLLGTVARTGELFF
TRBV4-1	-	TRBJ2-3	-	TGCGCCAGCAGCTCTCGGGATGTGCATATTGATACGCAGTATTTT	CASSSRDVHIDTQYF
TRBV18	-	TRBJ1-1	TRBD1	TGTGCCAGCTCACAAACGACAGGGGGCAGGACTGAAGCTTTCTTT	CASSQTTGGRTEAFF
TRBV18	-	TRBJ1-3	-	TGTGCCAGCTCACCTCCGCTCGGCTCTGGAAACACCATATATTTT	CASSPPLGSGNTIYF
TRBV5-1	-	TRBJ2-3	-	TGCGCCAGCAGCCCGGGGGTCGATACGCAGTATTTT	CASSPGVDTQYF
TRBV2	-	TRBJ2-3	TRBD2	TGTGCCAGCAGTGAACAGGGTAGCGGGAGAGATACGCAGTATTTT	CASSEQGSGRDTQYF
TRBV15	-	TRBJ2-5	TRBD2	TGTGCCACCAGCAGAGGGGGGCTAGCGGGTCAAGAGACCCAGTACTTC	CATSRGGLAGQETQYF
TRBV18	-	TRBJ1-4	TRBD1	TGTGCCAGCTCACCACCGGGGACAGGGAATGAAAAACTGTTTTTT	CASSPPGTGNEKLFF